These 27 T cell receptor beta chains were sequenced from one sample in a study of blood T cell repertoires in COVID-19. Sequencing was performed with immunoSEQ multiplex PCR; in TCRdb, only in-frame clones are kept and a portion is missing. The sample lists hundreds of thousands of clones, over 80% occurring once. Sequenced: peripheral blood. The receptors shown here come from a woman in her seventies with active or convalescent COVID-19.

In its sample, this clone was seen once. J is TRBJ2-5 and V is TRBV25-1; 10 bases match TRBD1. This CDR3 comprises 17 residues. Germline V gives CDR1 MGHDK, CDR2 SYGVNS. V lost 1 base, J lost 7 bases, and 12 bases stayed unmatched. The DNA for the CDR3 is TGTGCCAGCAGTGAATTTCGAAGGACAGGGGGTGGGGGGACCCAGTACTTC. Translating it yields CASSEFRRTGGGGTQYF.

The gene calls are TRBV6-1 and TRBJ1-3; no clear D. Between the trimmed V and J ends, which lost 0 bases and 4 bases, there was a span of 16 bases. The CDR3 extends over 17 amino acids. The germline CDR1 and CDR2 sequences are MNHNS and SASEGT. This chain's CDR3 is CASSEAPPGNLGNTIYF. CDR3 in DNA: TGTGCCAGCAGTGAAGCGCCTCCCGGTAACCTCGGAAACACCATATATTTT.

With respect to this clone: An end of the junction does not agree with germline; a read error may underlie this. The gene calls are TRBV7-7 and TRBJ2-5, with 10 bases identical to TRBD2. The CDR3 sequence is 16 residues long. CDR1 is SSHAT and CDR2 is FNYEAQ in the germline V gene (reference sequence). The CDR3 DNA follows: TGTGCTAGCAGCCCCGGGTGGACTAGCGGCCAAGAGACCCAGTACTTC. Amino acid sequence: CASSPGWTSGQETQYF.

The rearrangement links TRBV6-6 to TRBJ2-7; possible D gene TRBD1, 6 bases. Germline-derived CDR1 and CDR2 are MNHNY and SVGAGI (reference sequence). V lost 6 bases to trimming and J lost 1 base, with 13 bases between them. The CDR3 has 14 amino acids. The chain's CDR3 is CASSRLGQSYEQYF. The CDR3 DNA reads as TGTGCCAGCAGCCGCCTTGGACAGTCCTACGAGCAGTACTTC.

The chain is built from TRBV2 and TRBJ1-1, with D possibly matching TRBD1 (6 bases). Deletions cut 11 bases from V and 0 bases from J, with 16 bases between. This CDR3 contains 14 residues. The V gene's germline CDR1 is SNHLY and CDR2 FYNNEI. This CDR3 is CASSVDRMNTEAFF. The DNA for the CDR3 is TGTGCCTCCTCCGTCGACAGGATGAACACTGAAGCTTTCTTT. Drawing the rest from reference TRBV2 and TRBJ1-1, the complete variable domain is EPEVTQTPSHQVTQMGQEVILRCVPISNHLYFYWYRQILGQKVEFLVSFYNNEISEKSEIFDDQFSVERPDGSNFTLKIRSTKLEDSAMYFCASSVDRMNTEAFFGQGTRLTVV.

The V gene is TRBV6-2 or TRBV6-3, the J gene TRBJ2-1; D uncertain. CDR3 length: 19 residues. Germline V gives CDR1 MNHEY, CDR2 SVGEGT. V lost 2 bases to trimming and J lost 8 bases, with 28 bases between them. CDR3 DNA sequence: TGTGCCAGCAGTTACGCTAGTAATGATCCCTTAGACCTACAATATGAGCAGTTCTTC. Translation gives CASSYASNDPLDLQYEQFF.

This clone appeared a single time. The rearrangement uses TRBV5-5 and TRBJ2-7, with TRBD1 matching over 10 bases. CDR1 and CDR2 from the germline V gene are SGHKS and YYEKEE (reference sequence). The CDR3 is made up of 17 amino acids. J gave up 1 base and V 4 bases, and 11 bases lay outside the gene matches. The CDR3 nucleotides read TGTGCCAGCAGCCCCCTCACCCCGGGACAGGGGTCCTACGAGCAGTACTTC. Its translation is CASSPLTPGQGSYEQYF.

This clone was recorded only once. The chain recombines TRBV7-2 with TRBJ1-1; TRBD1 matches 8 bases. Germline CDR1 is SGHTA and CDR2 is FQGNSA. V lost 4 bases and J lost 7; bases outside the gene matches: 8. This CDR3 region has 14 residues. The CDR3: CASSSAGGLGEAFF. The DNA for the CDR3 is TGTGCCAGCAGCTCAGCAGGGGGCTTGGGTGAAGCTTTCTTT. Combining the CDR3 with reference TRBV7-2 and TRBJ1-1 gives the whole variable domain GAGVSQSPSNKVTEKGKDVELRCDPISGHTALYWYRQSLGQGLEFLIYFQGNSAPDKSGLPSDRFSAERTGGSVSTLTIQRTQQEDSAVYLCASSSAGGLGEAFFGQGTRLTVV.

This clone was picked up one time. V is TRBV29-1 and J is TRBJ2-1; TRBD2 matches 12 bases. Losses at the gene ends were 5 bases for V and 9 bases for J; bases not matched to a gene: 8. CDR3 length: 14 amino acids. Germline V gene data show CDR1 as SQVTM and CDR2 as ANQGSEA. The chain's CDR3 is CSVTSGGPRGEQFF. Written as DNA, the CDR3 is TGCAGCGTTACTAGCGGGGGGCCCCGAGGTGAGCAGTTCTTC.

CDR3 coding DNA: TGTGCCAGCACCTCCTTTAGCGGGCAGACCGGGGAGCTGTTTTTT. Translating gives CASTSFSGQTGELFF. The chain carries TRBV7-9 and TRBJ2-2, with 7 bases aligning to TRBD2. The germline V gene encodes CDR1 SEHNR and CDR2 FQNEAQ (reference sequence). CDR3 length: 15 amino acids. The J segment lost 5 bases and the V segment lost 7 bases, leaving 10 bases of the junction unmatched.

This chain connects TRBV6-2 or TRBV6-3 to TRBJ1-1; no clear D gene. Germline V lookup: CDR1 MNHEY, CDR2 SVGEGT. The CDR3 totals 14 residues. Trimming removed 3 bases from V and 1 base from J, with 9 bases in between. The DNA of the CDR3 is TGTGCCAGCAGTTATTTGCGGGGGAACACTGAAGCTTTCTTT. Encoded protein: CASSYLRGNTEAFF.

This clone has only one observation. The chain has TRBV3-1 (or the pseudogene TRBV3-2) and TRBJ2-7; possible D gene TRBD1, 6 bases. This CDR3 is built from 16 residues. Trimming cost V 4 bases and J 3 bases, with 19 bases left between them. Germline values: CDR1 LGHDT, CDR2 YNNKEL (reference sequence). For the CDR3, the DNA is TGTGCCAGCAGCCCCCCTCCCGAGCAGGGGATCTACGAGCAGTACTTC. It codes for CASSPPPEQGIYEQYF.

The chain employs TRBV5-1 and TRBJ1-1, with TRBD1 matching 7 bases. Trimming removed 5 bases from V and 9 bases from J; junction bases left unmatched: 7. This CDR3 comprises 12 residues. CDR1 and CDR2 from the germline V gene are SGHRS and YFSETQ. CDR3 region: CASRSDRDKAFF. The CDR3 DNA is TGCGCCAGCAGGTCAGACAGGGACAAAGCTTTCTTT.

The chain carries TRBV11-3 and TRBJ2-7, with D perhaps TRBD1 (6 bases). The V end was cut by 5 bases, the J end by 7 bases, with 21 bases between. This CDR3 has 15 residues. CDR1 is SGHNT, CDR2 YENEEA, per germline. CDR3 sequence (DNA): TGTGCCAGCAGCGTTCAGGACAGCTCCTTCGATGAGCAGTACTTC. Protein sequence: CASSVQDSSFDEQYF.

The rearrangement uses TRBV2 and TRBJ1-5, with a tentative D call TRBD1 (5 bases). V was shortened by 5 bases and J by 0 bases, with 11 bases between the two germline ends. The CDR3 loop spans 15 amino acids. Germline V gene sequence: CDR1 SNHLY, CDR2 FYNNEI. DNA for the CDR3: TGTGCCAGCAGTCGGGGGGTCCCTAGCAATCAGCCCCAGCATTTT. It codes for CASSRGVPSNQPQHF.

The V gene is TRBV5-4, the J gene TRBJ2-7; D is possibly TRBD2 (5 bases). V gave up 0 bases and J gave up 6 bases, with 7 bases separating them. The CDR3 has 12 residues. Germline assignment: CDR1 SGHNT and CDR2 YYREEE (reference sequence). In DNA, the CDR3 is TGTGCCAGCAGCTTGGGGGAGCTCGAGCAGTACTTC. It encodes CASSLGELEQYF.

A single count supports this clone. The chain uses TRBV6-2 or TRBV6-3 and TRBJ1-5; tentatively, D is TRBD1 (5 bases). Trimming removed 5 bases at V and 5 bases at J, with 13 bases between. Germline V gene data show CDR1 as MNHEY and CDR2 as SVGEGT. The CDR3 runs 14 residues. The CDR3 DNA sequence: TGTGCCAGCAGTGATCAGGGTTTATATCAGCCCCAGCATTTT. It specifies CASSDQGLYQPQHF.

This chain joins TRBV7-9 and TRBJ2-7; 7 bases are a match to TRBD2. CDR1 is SEHNR and CDR2 is FQNEAQ in the germline V gene (reference sequence). The junction had 10 bases not matched to a gene; V was cut back by 2 bases and J by 6 bases. The CDR3 loop spans 15 amino acids. The CDR3 nucleotides are TGTGCCAGCAGCTTATGGCGGGAGTTCCCACGCGAGCAGTACTTC. The encoded protein is CASSLWREFPREQYF. The complete variable domain, with remaining parts taken from reference TRBV7-9 and TRBJ2-7, reads DTGVSQNPRHKITKRGQNVTFRCDPISEHNRLYWYRQTLGQGPEFLTYFQNEAQLEKSRLLSDRFSAERPKGSFSTLEIQRTEQGDSAMYLCASSLWREFPREQYFGPGTRLTVT.

V is TRBV19 and J is TRBJ1-2; TRBD1 agrees at 8 bases. Germline CDR1 reads LNHDA; CDR2 reads SQIVND (reference sequence). The CDR3 has 15 residues. Trimming at V came to 5 bases and at J to 3 bases, leaving 8 bases not matched to a gene. The CDR3: CASSPRRQGYYGYTF. As DNA, the CDR3 is TGTGCCAGTAGTCCAAGGCGACAGGGGTACTATGGCTACACCTTC.

The genes are TRBV6-5 and TRBJ2-7; the match to TRBD2 covers 16 bases. V lost 6 bases, J lost 4 bases, and 3 bases stayed unmatched. Germline-derived CDR1 and CDR2 are MNHEY and SVGAGI. CDR3 length: 15 amino acids. The CDR3 protein is CASRGLAGGFYEQYF. CDR3 DNA: TGTGCCAGCAGGGGACTAGCGGGAGGGTTTTACGAGCAGTACTTC.

The V call is TRBV18, the J call TRBJ2-1, with TRBD2 identical over 15 bases. Germline V lookup: CDR1 KGHSH, CDR2 LQKENI. The CDR3 is 16 residues long. V lost 3 bases and J lost 7; bases outside the gene matches: 4. The CDR3 reads CASSPGLAGGPNEQFF. As DNA, the CDR3 is TGTGCCAGCTCACCTGGACTAGCGGGAGGGCCGAATGAGCAGTTCTTC. Variable domain in full (rest from reference TRBV18 and TRBJ2-1): NAGVMQNPRHLVRRRGQEARLRCSPMKGHSHVYWYRQLPEEGLKFMVYLQKENIIDESGMPKERFSAEFPKEGPSILRIQQVVRGDSAAYFCASSPGLAGGPNEQFFGPGTRLTVL.

The V gene is TRBV2, the J gene TRBJ2-5; possibly TRBD1 for D (5 bases). CDR3 length equals 14 residues. V lost 6 bases, J lost 1 base, and 12 bases lay in between. Germline V lookup: CDR1 SNHLY, CDR2 FYNNEI. CDR3 nucleotide sequence: TGTGCCAGCAGCAAGGGGCCCCTCCAAGAGACCCAGTACTTC. This encodes CASSKGPLQETQYF.

The chain couples TRBV5-1 to TRBJ2-2, with D possibly matching TRBD2 (6 bases). Germline lookup yields CDR1 SGHRS and CDR2 YFSETQ. Trimming took 4 bases from V and 6 from J, leaving 10 bases between them. The CDR3 loop spans 13 amino acids. CDR3 nucleotides: TGCGCCAGCAGCGCCGGGAGCGCCGGGGAGCTGTTTTTT. Residues: CASSAGSAGELFF.

The gene calls are TRBV11-2 and TRBJ2-3; 7 nucleotides align to TRBD2. Germline CDR1 is SGHAT and CDR2 is FQNNGV. The ends lost 1 base at V and 0 bases at J; junction bases unmatched: 10. This CDR3 is 18 amino acids long. The CDR3 spells CASSLGGAGQTSTDTQYF. The CDR3 DNA sequence: TGTGCCAGCAGCTTAGGTGGAGCGGGGCAAACTAGCACAGATACGCAGTATTTT.

This clone was recorded a few times. This chain uses TRBV7-2 with TRBJ1-4; perhaps TRBD1 as D (6 bases). This CDR3 has 15 residues. CDR1 is SGHTA and CDR2 is FQGNSA in the germline V gene. Deletions cut 3 bases from V and 8 bases from J, with 16 bases between. In DNA, the CDR3 is TGTGCCAGCAGCTTTCCCGTAGGGGGGGTGGAAAAACTGTTTTTT. This sequence encodes CASSFPVGGVEKLFF.

This sequence joins TRBV27 and TRBJ2-7, with D possibly matching TRBD2 (6 bases). The CDR3 contains 14 residues. Germline values: CDR1 MNHEY, CDR2 SMNVEV (reference sequence). V was cut by 4 bases and J by 6 bases, with 16 bases left in between. The chain's CDR3 is CASSWGPGEGEQYF. Here the CDR3 DNA reads TGTGCCAGCAGTTGGGGACCGGGGGAAGGCGAGCAGTACTTC.

This clone was recorded a few times. V and J are TRBV7-9 and TRBJ2-5; D gene unclear. Germline loops: CDR1 SEHNR, CDR2 FQNEAQ (reference sequence). The CDR3 totals 12 residues. Trimming shortened V by 7 bases and J by 5 bases, and 11 bases separated the two germline ends. CDR3 region: CASTPIEETQYF. In DNA, the CDR3 is TGTGCCAGCACCCCAATTGAGGAGACCCAGTACTTC.